These T cell receptor beta chains were read from a single sample in a study of T cell responses to AZD1222 COVID-19 vaccine. The data were produced by immunoSEQ multiplex PCR, yet TCRdb's version contains in-frame clones alone and is incomplete. The sample records 100,000 to 130,000 clones, over 80% being singletons. The sequences come from peripheral blood, collected 28 days after the second AZD1222 dose. These receptors came from an adult who received the AZD1222 COVID-19 vaccine. The conserved cysteine and the conserved F or W are not part of the CDR3 here.

j_call: TRBJ1-1
v_call: TRBV11-3
cdr3_aa: ASSLRGQTEAF

j_call: TRBJ1-6
v_call: TRBV6-5
cdr3_aa: ASSPGGQGNSPLH

j_call: TRBJ2-7
v_call: TRBV7-2
cdr3_aa: ASSLQAGSSYEQY

j_call: TRBJ1-6
v_call: TRBV10-3
cdr3_aa: AIRGDIDNLLH

j_call: TRBJ1-1
v_call: TRBV29-1
cdr3_aa: SAYRGDTEAF

j_call: TRBJ2-2
v_call: TRBV6-5
cdr3_aa: ATRVSAGELF

j_call: TRBJ1-2
v_call: TRBV29-1
cdr3_aa: SVEEIKNRAYT

j_call: TRBJ2-3
v_call: TRBV3-1/TRBV3-2
cdr3_aa: ASSPATGSTDTQY

j_call: TRBJ1-2
v_call: TRBV27
cdr3_aa: ASRLRAGEGRGYT

j_call: TRBJ1-1
v_call: TRBV6-5
cdr3_aa: ASKGEYTEAF

j_call: TRBJ1-1
v_call: TRBV27
cdr3_aa: ASSLSRGNTEAF

j_call: TRBJ1-1
v_call: TRBV30
cdr3_aa: AWSVSSFGEAF

j_call: TRBJ2-1
v_call: TRBV9
cdr3_aa: ASSADHRRTYNEQF

j_call: TRBJ1-2
v_call: TRBV29-1
cdr3_aa: SAIRDRDYGYT

j_call: TRBJ2-7
v_call: TRBV29-1
cdr3_aa: SVESASGLLYEQY

j_call: TRBJ2-2
v_call: TRBV6-5
cdr3_aa: ASSPDRAATGELF

j_call: TRBJ2-7
v_call: TRBV2
cdr3_aa: ASGTATYEQY

j_call: TRBJ2-3
v_call: TRBV11-2
cdr3_aa: ASSLGYGTADTQY

j_call: TRBJ2-2
v_call: TRBV7-8
cdr3_aa: ASSLGPQTYTGELF

j_call: TRBJ1-1
v_call: TRBV19
cdr3_aa: ASSIGRNTEAF

j_call: TRBJ2-2
v_call: TRBV5-6
cdr3_aa: ASSLGLGGQRELF

j_call: TRBJ1-1
v_call: TRBV5-5
cdr3_aa: ASSFTSGIEAF

j_call: TRBJ1-6
v_call: TRBV19
cdr3_aa: ASTLGNSPLH

j_call: TRBJ2-1
v_call: TRBV9
cdr3_aa: ASSVAGTSVYNEQF

j_call: TRBJ2-7
v_call: TRBV27
cdr3_aa: ASAGGREEQY

j_call: TRBJ1-5
v_call: TRBV5-5
cdr3_aa: ASSSGGSNQPQH